A single sample is the source of the 32 T cell receptor beta chains below, sequenced in a study of blood T cells in healthy people across ages. Next came a second PCR, run for about 7 to 12 cycles, which used a sample-barcoded 5' primer along with a J-beta primer mix. Each CDR3 protein gets one entry after TCRdb re-called the 5' RACE reads with MiXCR. The sample has 650,000 to 700,000 distinct CDR3 sequences; 45% to 60% are singletons. Sequencing was performed on blood. The receptors come from a woman older than 75 in good health.

The chain recombines TRBV4-1 with TRBJ1-2; TRBD1 aligns across 11 bases. Looked up from germline, CDR1 is MGHRA and CDR2 is YSYEKL. Losses at the gene ends were 4 bases for V and 4 bases for J; bases not matched to a gene: 11. There are 17 residues in the CDR3. The CDR3 DNA sequence: TGCGCCAGCAGCCTCCGGACAGGGGGCGCGGAACTCTATGGCTACACCTTC. Its protein is CASSLRTGGAELYGYTF.

This clonotype was seen a handful of times. The chain is built from TRBV20-1 and TRBJ2-7, with no clear D. The DNA end favors TRBJ2-5, so the J call may be wrong. Germline V gives CDR1 DFQATT, CDR2 SNEGSKA (reference sequence). The CDR3 totals 13 residues. The CDR3 loop is CSASRPPGETQYF. The CDR3 DNA is TGCAGTGCTAGTAGGCCACCCGGGGAGACCCAGTACTTC.

This clonotype was found a few times. This chain connects TRBV5-1 to TRBJ2-1; 8 nucleotides align to TRBD1. V dropped 4 bases and J dropped 8; count of bases not matched to a gene: 11. CDR3 length: 15 residues. In germline, CDR1 is SGHRS, CDR2 YFSETQ. CDR3 sequence (DNA): TGCGCCAGCAGCCCCGGGACAGGAGTAGACCATGAGCAGTTCTTC. Its translation is CASSPGTGVDHEQFF.

The rearrangement uses TRBV12-5 and TRBJ2-5; tentative D call: TRBD2 (5 bases). V gave up 9 bases and J gave up 2 bases, with 7 bases separating them. Germline values: CDR1 LGHNT, CDR2 FRNRAP. The CDR3 covers 11 residues. CDR3 amino acids: CARGRQETQYF. The DNA of the CDR3 is TGTGCTAGGGGGAGACAAGAGACCCAGTACTTC.

This clonotype was counted between two and nine times. The chain carries TRBV12-5 and TRBJ2-1; D could derive from TRBD1 or TRBD2 (6 bases each). Germline CDR1 LGHNT, CDR2 FRNRAP. The CDR3 covers 16 residues. Trimming took off 6 bases at V and 10 bases at J, with 25 bases between the two ends. CDR3 DNA: TGTGCTAGTGGCACCGTTTATATTGGGGGGCGGTGGGAGCAGTTCTTC. Translation: CASGTVYIGGRWEQFF.

The rearrangement links TRBV7-8 to TRBJ2-1; 8 bases match TRBD1. Germline V lookup: CDR1 SGHVS, CDR2 FQNEAQ. J was trimmed by 3 bases and V by 8 bases; bases with no gene match: 12. The CDR3 contains 16 residues. The CDR3 DNA follows: TGTGCCAGCGCCGCCCGGACAGGGATGGTCTACAATGAGCAGTTCTTC. Amino acids: CASAARTGMVYNEQFF.

In regard to this clonotype: A much larger clone differs from this one at a single base, so this may be a read error. This chain links TRBV28 with TRBJ1-5; D not resolved. Looked up from germline, CDR1 is MDHEN and CDR2 is SYDVKM. This CDR3 has 13 residues. CDR3 nucleotide sequence: TGTGCCAGCAGGGGATCTCTGAGCCAGCCCCAGCCTTTT. Translated: CASRGSLSQPQPF.

The table lists this clonotype with a count of one. DNA for the CDR3: TGTGCCAGCAGTGAGGGATCTATACCCCAAAGTGGCTACACCTTC. Protein sequence: CASSEGSIPQSGYTF. The V call is TRBV25-1, the J call TRBJ1-2; D is undetermined. V was pared by 3 bases and J by 7 bases, with 18 bases between. The germline CDR1 and CDR2 sequences are MGHDK and SYGVNS. The CDR3 is made up of 15 amino acids.

V usage is TRBV6-6 and J usage is TRBJ2-4, with 11 bases fitting TRBD2. With 10 bases clipped from V and 13 bases from J, the junction kept 18 bases outside the gene matches. This CDR3 has 15 residues. Germline V CDR1 and CDR2: MNHNY, SVGAGI (reference sequence). CDR3 sequence (DNA): TGTGCCACACTCTCTAGCGGGAGGCCCTCGGAAGAGCAGTACTTC. Residues: CATLSSGRPSEEQYF.

This clonotype was seen at least ten times. A read error may produce the germline difference seen at one junction end. V usage is TRBV28 and J usage is TRBJ2-1; no firm D call. This CDR3 comprises 13 residues. Germline V gene sequence: CDR1 MDHEN, CDR2 SYDVKM. CDR3 DNA: TGTGCCAGCATTGGAAGCTCGTACAGTGAGCAGTTCTTC. Its translation: CASIGSSYSEQFF.

Regarding this clonotype: Given a much more abundant clone one base away, this may be a read error. This chain links TRBV27 with TRBJ2-1; TRBD2 aligns across 7 bases. The CDR3 sequence is 15 residues long. J gave up 6 bases and V 6 bases, and 11 bases lay outside the gene matches. Germline V gene data show CDR1 as MNHEY and CDR2 as SMNVEV (reference sequence). CDR3 nucleotides: TGTGCCAGCAGAAGGACCGGGACTATGGTCAATGAGCAGTTCTTC. Translation: CASRRTGTMVNEQFF.

This clonotype appeared a few times. At one end, the junction sequence differs from germline, possibly due to a read error. This chain connects TRBV28 to TRBJ2-7; 7 nucleotides match TRBD2. CDR3 size: 15 residues. CDR1 and CDR2 (germline): MDHEN, SYDVKM. CDR3 coding DNA: TGTGCCGGCAGTGCGACGGGGGGAGTCTCCTACGAGCAGTACTTC. It translates to CAGSATGGVSYEQYF.

The V gene is TRBV12-3 or TRBV12-4, the J gene TRBJ1-2, with D possibly being TRBD1 (5 bases). The length of the CDR3 is 16 residues. Trimming removed 3 bases at V and 0 bases at J, with 14 bases between. CDR3 residues: CASSLSLGDANYGYTF. CDR3 coding DNA: TGTGCCAGCAGTTTGTCGTTAGGGGATGCTAACTATGGCTACACCTTC.

The rearrangement links TRBV20-1 to TRBJ2-4; a weak D match, TRBD2 (6 bases). CDR3 length: 11 amino acids. Trimming pared 2 bases from V and 13 bases from J, leaving 12 bases between. Germline V CDR1 and CDR2: DFQATT, SNEGSKA (reference sequence). The CDR3 loop is CSARLGLPQYF. The CDR3, as DNA: TGCAGTGCTAGACTGGGACTTCCGCAGTACTTC.

This clonotype was seen at least ten times. The chain combines TRBV5-1 with TRBJ1-5; D gene ambiguous. The V end lost 0 bases, the J end lost 4 bases, and 5 bases lay between the germline ends. Germline CDR1 and CDR2: SGHRS and YFSETQ. The CDR3 runs to 13 residues. DNA for the CDR3: TGCGCCAGCAGCTTGGCAATTAATCAGCCCCAGCATTTT. It translates to CASSLAINQPQHF.

This clonotype appeared a few times. The chain combines TRBV5-1 with TRBJ2-3; no firm D call. CDR3 length: 14 amino acids. V lost 0 bases and J lost 2, with 7 bases in between. Germline V gene lookup returns CDR1 SGHRS and CDR2 YFSETQ. CDR3 sequence: CASSLEDATDTQYF. In nucleotides, the CDR3 is TGCGCCAGCAGCTTGGAGGACGCCACAGATACGCAGTATTTT.

This clonotype was seen only a few times. This chain links TRBV7-2 with TRBJ2-1; the D gene is possibly TRBD2 (6 bases). The CDR3 spans 16 residues. Germline values: CDR1 SGHTA, CDR2 FQGNSA. Trimming stripped 4 bases from V and 2 bases from J, with 15 bases between. In nucleotides, the CDR3 is TGTGCCAGCAGCTCTAGCGTCTCCGCCCCCTACAATGAGCAGTTCTTC. Protein product: CASSSSVSAPYNEQFF.

The chain carries TRBV20-1 and TRBJ1-1; 9 positions match TRBD1. Trimming cost V 3 bases and J 5 bases; bases outside gene matches: 1. This CDR3 is built from 12 residues. Germline V gene sequence: CDR1 DFQATT, CDR2 SNEGSKA (reference sequence). The CDR3 region has the DNA TGCAGTGCTAGCGACAGGGGGACTGAAGCTTTCTTT. Encoded protein: CSASDRGTEAFF.

In the case of this clonotype: A single base separates this from a much larger clone, so it may be a read error. J is TRBJ2-7 and V is TRBV5-1, with D hard to call. The ends were cut back, 0 bases at V and 7 bases at J, with 17 bases in the middle. The CDR3 totals 15 residues. Germline CDR1 reads SGHRS; CDR2 reads YFSETQ. The CDR3 DNA is TGCGCCAGCAGCTTGGAACTGAACTCCTACAATGAGCAGTACTTC. Its translation: CASSLELNSYNEQYF.

The V gene is TRBV10-3, the J gene TRBJ2-5; D is ambiguous. Germline CDR1 ENHRY, CDR2 SYGVKD. CDR3 length: 12 amino acids. The V gene lost 11 bases and the J gene lost 4 bases, with 14 bases spanning the gap. The CDR3 DNA reads as TGTGCCGCCGGCTCGGCATCAGAGACCCAGTACTTC. Amino acid sequence: CAAGSASETQYF.

The V and J genes are TRBV5-1 and TRBJ1-2, with TRBD1 identical over 11 bases. Germline assignment: CDR1 SGHRS and CDR2 YFSETQ. This CDR3 has 13 residues. After removal of 7 bases from V and 6 bases from J, the junction contained 5 bases not matched to a gene. CDR3 region: CASGQGAWDGYTF. CDR3 nucleotides: TGCGCCAGCGGACAGGGGGCCTGGGATGGCTACACCTTC. Drawing the rest from reference TRBV5-1 and TRBJ1-2, the complete variable domain is KAGVTQTPRYLIKTRGQQVTLSCSPISGHRSVSWYQQTPGQGLQFLFEYFSETQRNKGNFPGRFSGRQFSNSRSEMNVSTLELGDSALYLCASGQGAWDGYTFGSGTRLTVV.

V usage is TRBV5-4 and J usage is TRBJ1-6, with D unclear. This CDR3 spans 14 amino acids. From germline, CDR1 is SGHNT and CDR2 YYREEE (reference sequence). Between the trimmed V and J ends, which lost 3 bases and 10 bases, there was a span of 14 bases. The CDR3 loop is CASSWTAKGSPLHF. As DNA, the CDR3 is TGTGCCAGCAGCTGGACGGCCAAGGGCTCACCCCTCCACTTT.

This chain uses TRBV24-1 with TRBJ2-2; unclear D gene. The CDR3 covers 14 residues. Trimming pared 5 bases from V and 1 base from J, leaving 7 bases between. Germline CDR1 is KGHDR and CDR2 is SFDVKD. CDR3 DNA: TGTGCCACCAGTGGACTGGGGAACACCGGGGAGCTGTTTTTT. Amino acids: CATSGLGNTGELFF.

As concerns this clonotype: With a much larger clone just one base away, this may be a read error. The chain carries TRBV30 and TRBJ2-4; perhaps TRBD2 as D (6 bases). The DNA end is more similar to TRBJ2-7, so the J call may be wrong. Germline CDR1 reads GTSNPN; CDR2 reads SVGIG (reference sequence). There are 12 residues in the CDR3. The DNA of the CDR3 is TGTGCCGGGAGACACGGGGGTAACGAGCAGTACTTC. Protein sequence: CAGRHGGNEQYF.

The chain uses TRBV28 and TRBJ2-1, with D maybe TRBD2 (5 bases). Trimming took off 10 bases at V and 0 bases at J, with 13 bases between the two ends. The CDR3 sequence is 14 residues long. Germline V CDR1 and CDR2: MDHEN, SYDVKM. The DNA for the CDR3 is TGTGCCACCGCTCGGGGAGCCTCCTACAATGAGCAGTTCTTC. It specifies CATARGASYNEQFF.

A note on this clonotype: This sequence may be a read error, since a much larger clone differs from it by one base. V and J are TRBV7-9 and TRBJ1-4; D remains unclear. The CDR3 is 12 residues long. The V gene's germline CDR1 is SEHNR and CDR2 FQNEAQ (reference sequence). CDR3 coding DNA: TGTACCAGCAGATCCTTGTTTGGGAAACTGTTTTTT. Protein product: CTSRSLFGKLFF.

The chain combines TRBV7-2 with TRBJ2-5; 10 nucleotides match TRBD2. Per the germline V gene, CDR1 is SGHTA and CDR2 is FQGNSA. V was clipped by 2 bases and J by 4 bases; unmatched bases: 7. The CDR3 spans 16 residues. CDR3 DNA sequence: TGTGCCAGCAGCTTACTCCAGCGGGGGGGCGGAGAGACCCAGTACTTC. It specifies CASSLLQRGGGETQYF.

Ten or more counts support this clonotype. The genes are TRBV29-1 and TRBJ1-6, with TRBD1 as a possible D gene (5 bases). Germline CDR1 is SQVTM and CDR2 is ANQGSEA. V gave up 6 bases and J gave up 7 bases, with 10 bases separating them. The CDR3 has 12 amino acids. Here the CDR3 reads CSVGEGNSPLHF. In DNA, the CDR3 is TGCAGCGTGGGTGAGGGGAATTCACCCCTCCACTTT.

The genes are TRBV5-1 and TRBJ1-5, with D possibly TRBD1 on 6 matching bases. Trimming removed 4 bases from V and 3 bases from J, with 14 bases in between. The germline V gene has CDR1 SGHRS and CDR2 YFSETQ. CDR3 length equals 15 residues. CDR3 sequence: CASSLDSGSNQPQHF. The CDR3 DNA reads TGCGCCAGCAGCCTGGACAGTGGTTCCAATCAGCCCCAGCATTTT.

This clonotype showed up just a few times. The chain joins TRBV4-1 to TRBJ1-3; 7 bases fit TRBD1. The germline V gene has CDR1 MGHRA and CDR2 YSYEKL. Germline trimming cut 7 bases from V and 1 base from J; bases unmatched to any gene: 4. CDR3 length: 14 residues. The CDR3 is CASKEGASGNTIYF. CDR3 nucleotides: TGCGCCAGCAAAGAGGGGGCTTCTGGAAACACCATATATTTT.

This clonotype was observed at least ten times. The V call is TRBV5-1, the J call TRBJ2-1; the D gene is possibly TRBD1 (5 bases). Germline V lookup: CDR1 SGHRS, CDR2 YFSETQ. The CDR3 has 15 residues. Trimming removed 2 bases at V and 5 bases at J, with 14 bases between. The CDR3: CASSFTGIRNNEQFF. The DNA of the CDR3 is TGCGCCAGCAGCTTCACAGGAATTCGAAACAATGAGCAGTTCTTC.

This sequence joins TRBV5-5 and TRBJ2-1; 7 nucleotides align to TRBD1. The junction had 9 bases not matched to a gene; V was cut back by 7 bases and J by 2 bases. Germline V lookup: CDR1 SGHKS, CDR2 YYEKEE (reference sequence). CDR3 length equals 15 residues. The CDR3 DNA reads as TGTGCCAGCGGAAGCCTCCAGGGGGCCTACAATGAGCAGTTCTTC. Translation gives CASGSLQGAYNEQFF.